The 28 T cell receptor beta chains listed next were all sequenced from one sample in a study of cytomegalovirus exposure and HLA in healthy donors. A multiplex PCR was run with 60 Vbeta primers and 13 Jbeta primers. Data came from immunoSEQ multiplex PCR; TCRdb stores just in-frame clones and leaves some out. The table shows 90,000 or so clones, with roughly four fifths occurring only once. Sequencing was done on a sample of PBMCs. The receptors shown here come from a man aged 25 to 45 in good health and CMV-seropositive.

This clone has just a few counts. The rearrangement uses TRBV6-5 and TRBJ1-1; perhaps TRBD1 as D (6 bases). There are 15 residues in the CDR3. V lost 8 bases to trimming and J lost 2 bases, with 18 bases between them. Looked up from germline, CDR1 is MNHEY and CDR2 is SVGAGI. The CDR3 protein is CASQGWAADNTEAFF. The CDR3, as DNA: TGTGCCAGCCAGGGGTGGGCAGCTGATAACACTGAAGCTTTCTTT.

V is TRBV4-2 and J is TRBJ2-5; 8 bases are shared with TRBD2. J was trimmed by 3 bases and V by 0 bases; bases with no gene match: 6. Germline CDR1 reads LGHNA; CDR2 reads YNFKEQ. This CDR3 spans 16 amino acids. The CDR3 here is CASSQDGNSGKETQYF. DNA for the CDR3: TGTGCCAGCAGCCAAGATGGAAATAGCGGGAAAGAGACCCAGTACTTC.

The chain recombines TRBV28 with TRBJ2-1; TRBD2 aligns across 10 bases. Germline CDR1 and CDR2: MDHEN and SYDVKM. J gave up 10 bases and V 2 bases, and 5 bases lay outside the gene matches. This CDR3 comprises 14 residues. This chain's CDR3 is CASSLLAGAGEQFF. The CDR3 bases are TGTGCCAGCAGTTTACTAGCGGGAGCCGGGGAGCAGTTCTTC. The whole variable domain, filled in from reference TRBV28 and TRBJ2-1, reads DVKVTQSSRYLVKRTGEKVFLECVQDMDHENMFWYRQDPGLGLRLIYFSYDVKMKEKGDIPEGYSVSREKKERFSLILESASTNQTSMYLCASSLLAGAGEQFFGPGTRLTVL.

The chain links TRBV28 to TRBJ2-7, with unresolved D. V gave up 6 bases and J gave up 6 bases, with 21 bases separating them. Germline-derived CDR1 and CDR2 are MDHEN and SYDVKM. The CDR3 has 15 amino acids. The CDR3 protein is CASRSDLIGVSEQYF. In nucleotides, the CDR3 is TGTGCCAGCAGGTCTGACTTGATAGGAGTTTCCGAGCAGTACTTC.

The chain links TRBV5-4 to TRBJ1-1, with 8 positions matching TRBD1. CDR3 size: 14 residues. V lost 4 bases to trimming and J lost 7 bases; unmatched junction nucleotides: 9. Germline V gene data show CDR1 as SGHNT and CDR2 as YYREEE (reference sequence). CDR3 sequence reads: CASSRTDRDFEAFF. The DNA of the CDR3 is TGTGCCAGCAGCCGAACGGACAGGGACTTTGAAGCTTTCTTT.

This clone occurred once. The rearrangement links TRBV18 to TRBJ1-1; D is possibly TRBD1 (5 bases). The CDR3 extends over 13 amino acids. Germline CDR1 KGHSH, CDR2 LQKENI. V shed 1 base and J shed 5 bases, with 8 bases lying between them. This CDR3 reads CASSPQGNTEAFF. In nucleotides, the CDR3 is TGTGCCAGCTCACCACAGGGGAATACTGAAGCTTTCTTT.

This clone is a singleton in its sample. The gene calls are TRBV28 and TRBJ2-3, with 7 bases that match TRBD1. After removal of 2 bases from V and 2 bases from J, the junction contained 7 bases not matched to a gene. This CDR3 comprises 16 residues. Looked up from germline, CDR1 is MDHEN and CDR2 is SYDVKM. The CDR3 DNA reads TGTGCCAGCAGTTTAGGGGAGCAGGGGGACACAGATACGCAGTATTTT. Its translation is CASSLGEQGDTDTQYF. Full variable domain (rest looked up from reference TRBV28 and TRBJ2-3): DVKVTQSSRYLVKRTGEKVFLECVQDMDHENMFWYRQDPGLGLRLIYFSYDVKMKEKGDIPEGYSVSREKKERFSLILESASTNQTSMYLCASSLGEQGDTDTQYFGPGTRLTVL.

CDR3 nucleotide sequence: TGTGCCAGCACCCCCGGAGGGGCCTCAAACTATGGCTACACCTTC. Its protein is CASTPGGASNYGYTF. This chain links TRBV6-6 with TRBJ1-2, with D possibly matching TRBD1 (5 bases). CDR1 and CDR2 (germline): MNHNY, SVGAGI (reference sequence). This CDR3 spans 15 amino acids. V was clipped by 7 bases and J by 2 bases, with 17 bases between them.

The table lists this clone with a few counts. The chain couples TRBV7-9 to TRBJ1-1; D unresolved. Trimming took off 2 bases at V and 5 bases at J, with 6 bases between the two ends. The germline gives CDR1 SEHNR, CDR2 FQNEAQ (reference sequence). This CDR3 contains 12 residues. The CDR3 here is CASSLTETEAFF. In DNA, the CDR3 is TGTGCCAGCAGCTTAACGGAGACTGAAGCTTTCTTT.

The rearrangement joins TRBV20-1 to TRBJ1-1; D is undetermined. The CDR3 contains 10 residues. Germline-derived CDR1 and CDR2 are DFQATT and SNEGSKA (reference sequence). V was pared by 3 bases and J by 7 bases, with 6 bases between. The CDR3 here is CSASLVEAFF. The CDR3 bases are TGCAGTGCTAGCCTCGTTGAAGCTTTCTTT.

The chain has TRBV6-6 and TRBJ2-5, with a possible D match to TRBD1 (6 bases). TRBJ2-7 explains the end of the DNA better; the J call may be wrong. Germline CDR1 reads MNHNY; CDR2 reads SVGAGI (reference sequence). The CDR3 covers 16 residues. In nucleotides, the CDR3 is TGTGCCAGCAGTTATAATCCTCGGGGACATCCCTACGAGCAGTACTTC. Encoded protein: CASSYNPRGHPYEQYF.

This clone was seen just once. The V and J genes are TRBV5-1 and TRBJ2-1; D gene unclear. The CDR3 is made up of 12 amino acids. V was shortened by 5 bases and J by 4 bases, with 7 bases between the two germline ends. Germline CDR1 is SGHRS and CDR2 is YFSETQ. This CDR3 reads CASREQYNEQFF. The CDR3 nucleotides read TGCGCCAGCAGGGAGCAGTACAATGAGCAGTTCTTC.

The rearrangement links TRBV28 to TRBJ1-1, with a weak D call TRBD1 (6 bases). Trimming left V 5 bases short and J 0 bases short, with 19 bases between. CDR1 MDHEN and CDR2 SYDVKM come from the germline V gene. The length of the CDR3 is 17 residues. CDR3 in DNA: TGTGCCAGCAGTCTCCTCTTAATACAGGGCTTGAACACTGAAGCTTTCTTT. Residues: CASSLLLIQGLNTEAFF.

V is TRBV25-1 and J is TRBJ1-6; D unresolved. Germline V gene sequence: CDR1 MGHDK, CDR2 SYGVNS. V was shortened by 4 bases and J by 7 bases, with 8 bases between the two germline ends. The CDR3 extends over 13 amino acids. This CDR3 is CASSASQNSPLHF. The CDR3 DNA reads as TGTGCCAGCAGTGCCTCACAGAATTCACCCCTCCACTTT. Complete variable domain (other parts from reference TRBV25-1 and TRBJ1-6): EADIYQTPRYLVIGTGKKITLECSQTMGHDKMYWYQQDPGMELHLIHYSYGVNSTEKGDLSSESTVSRIRTEHFPLTLESARPSHTSQYLCASSASQNSPLHFGNGTRLTVT.

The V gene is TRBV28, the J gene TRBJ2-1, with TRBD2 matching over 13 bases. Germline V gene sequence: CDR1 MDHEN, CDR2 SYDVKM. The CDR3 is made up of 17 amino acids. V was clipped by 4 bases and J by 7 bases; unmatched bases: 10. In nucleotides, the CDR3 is TGTGCCAGCAGTTCACTCGGGACTAGCGGGATCGGGAATGAGCAGTTCTTC. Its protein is CASSSLGTSGIGNEQFF.

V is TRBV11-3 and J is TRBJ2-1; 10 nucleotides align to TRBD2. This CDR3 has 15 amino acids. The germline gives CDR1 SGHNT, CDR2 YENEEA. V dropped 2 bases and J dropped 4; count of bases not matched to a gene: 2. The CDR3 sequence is CASSLRTSGYNEQFF. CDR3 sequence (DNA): TGTGCCAGCAGCTTAAGGACTAGCGGTTACAATGAGCAGTTCTTC.

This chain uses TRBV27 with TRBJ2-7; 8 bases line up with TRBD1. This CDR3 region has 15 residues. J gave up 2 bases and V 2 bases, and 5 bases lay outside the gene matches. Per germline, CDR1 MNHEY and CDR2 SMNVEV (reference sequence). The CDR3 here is CASSLKTGVTYEQYF. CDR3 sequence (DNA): TGTGCCAGCAGTTTAAAGACAGGGGTCACCTACGAGCAGTACTTC.

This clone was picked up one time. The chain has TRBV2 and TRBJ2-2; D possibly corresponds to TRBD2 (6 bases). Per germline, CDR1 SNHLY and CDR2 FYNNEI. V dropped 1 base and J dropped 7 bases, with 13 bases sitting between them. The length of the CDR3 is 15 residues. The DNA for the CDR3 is TGTGCCAGCAGTGAAGTTCGGGAGTTGGGCGGGGAGCTGTTTTTT. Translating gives CASSEVRELGGELFF.

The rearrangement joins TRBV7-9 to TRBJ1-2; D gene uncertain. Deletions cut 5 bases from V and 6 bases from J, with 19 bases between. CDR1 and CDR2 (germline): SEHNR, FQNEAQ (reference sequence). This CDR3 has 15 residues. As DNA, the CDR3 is TGTGCCAGCAGCCCCTTCTCAGGCCATTCGGATGGCTACACCTTC. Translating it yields CASSPFSGHSDGYTF. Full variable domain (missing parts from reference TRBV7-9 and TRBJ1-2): DTGVSQNPRHKITKRGQNVTFRCDPISEHNRLYWYRQTLGQGPEFLTYFQNEAQLEKSRLLSDRFSAERPKGSFSTLEIQRTEQGDSAMYLCASSPFSGHSDGYTFGSGTRLTVV.

The DNA for the CDR3 is TGCGCCAGCAGCCAACCCACGGGGGTCCATGAGCAGTTCTTC. Residues: CASSQPTGVHEQFF. The chain uses TRBV5-1 and TRBJ2-1, with TRBD2 as a possible D gene (6 bases). V was cut by 4 bases and J by 8 bases, with 16 bases left in between. Germline CDR1 and CDR2: SGHRS and YFSETQ. The CDR3 has 14 residues.

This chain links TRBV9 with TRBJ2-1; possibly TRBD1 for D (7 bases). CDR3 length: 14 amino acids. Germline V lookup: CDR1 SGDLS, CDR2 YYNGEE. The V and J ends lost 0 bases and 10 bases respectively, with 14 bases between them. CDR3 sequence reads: CASSVVSGGREQFF. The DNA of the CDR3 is TGTGCCAGCAGCGTAGTTTCAGGGGGGCGGGAGCAGTTCTTC.

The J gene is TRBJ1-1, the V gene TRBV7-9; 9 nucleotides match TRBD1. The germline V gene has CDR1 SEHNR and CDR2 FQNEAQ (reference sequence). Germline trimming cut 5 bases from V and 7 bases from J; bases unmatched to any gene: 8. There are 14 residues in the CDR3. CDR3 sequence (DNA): TGTGCCAGCAGCCACGGGGGACAGGGTATTGAAGCTTTCTTT. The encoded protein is CASSHGGQGIEAFF.

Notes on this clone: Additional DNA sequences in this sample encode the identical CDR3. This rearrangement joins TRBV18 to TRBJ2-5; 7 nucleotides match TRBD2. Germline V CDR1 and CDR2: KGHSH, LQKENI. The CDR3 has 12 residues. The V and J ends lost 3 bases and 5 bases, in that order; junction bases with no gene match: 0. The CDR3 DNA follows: TGTGCCAGCTCACCGGGAGGGGAGACCCAGTACTTC. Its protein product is CASSPGGETQYF.

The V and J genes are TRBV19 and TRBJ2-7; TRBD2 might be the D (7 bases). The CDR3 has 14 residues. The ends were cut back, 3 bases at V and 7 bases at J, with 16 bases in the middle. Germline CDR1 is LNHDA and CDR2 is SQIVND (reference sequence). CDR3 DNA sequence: TGTGCCAGTAGTATCCGGGGGGCGCCGGGGGAGCAGTACTTC. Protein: CASSIRGAPGEQYF. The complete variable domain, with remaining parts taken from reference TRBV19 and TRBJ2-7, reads DGGITQSPKYLFRKEGQNVTLSCEQNLNHDAMYWYRQDPGQGLRLIYYSQIVNDFQKGDIAEGYSVSREKKESFPLTVTSAQKNPTAFYLCASSIRGAPGEQYFGPGTRLTVT.

CDR3 residues: CASIMTELNTEAFF. Written as DNA, the CDR3 is TGTGCCAGCATTATGACAGAGTTGAACACTGAAGCTTTCTTT. This chain uses TRBV6-1 with TRBJ1-1; a possible D gene is TRBD1 (5 bases). Germline assignment: CDR1 MNHNS and CDR2 SASEGT. The CDR3 runs to 14 residues. V dropped 7 bases and J dropped 0 bases, with 12 bases sitting between them.

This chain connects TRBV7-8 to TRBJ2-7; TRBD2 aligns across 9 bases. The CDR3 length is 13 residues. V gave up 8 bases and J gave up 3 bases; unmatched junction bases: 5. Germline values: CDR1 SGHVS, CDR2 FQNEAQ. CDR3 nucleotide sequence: TGTGCCAGCGGGGCGGGGGGGGGCTACGAGCAGTACTTC. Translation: CASGAGGGYEQYF.

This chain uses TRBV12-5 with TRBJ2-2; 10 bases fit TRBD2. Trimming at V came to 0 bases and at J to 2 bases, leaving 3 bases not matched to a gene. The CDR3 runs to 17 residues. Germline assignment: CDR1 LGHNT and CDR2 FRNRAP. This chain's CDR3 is CASGLVKLAGNTGELFF. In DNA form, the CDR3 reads TGTGCTAGTGGTTTGGTAAAACTAGCGGGAAACACCGGGGAGCTGTTTTTT.

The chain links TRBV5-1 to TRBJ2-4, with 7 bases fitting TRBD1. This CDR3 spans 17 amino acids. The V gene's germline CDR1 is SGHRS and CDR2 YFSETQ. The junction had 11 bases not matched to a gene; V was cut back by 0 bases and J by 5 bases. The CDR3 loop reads CASSLGGSGTVQNIQYF. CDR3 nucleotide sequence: TGCGCCAGCAGCTTGGGTGGCTCCGGGACAGTCCAAAACATTCAGTACTTC.